These T cell receptor beta chains were read from a single sample in a study of T cells expressing NK-cell markers. TCRdb re-called the 5' RACE reads and gives one entry per CDR3 protein, without DNA. The listing records some 440,000 distinct CDR3 sequences. The sequenced material came from blood T cells: a sorted CD56 or NKG2C T cell subset, CD4+ or CD8+ T cells, or bulk PBMC T cells (not recorded which). Receptors originate from a woman between 45 and 65 years old in good health. Each CDR3 is given with its conserved first and last residue.

>TRBV2|TRBJ2-1
CASSEELAGEQFF
>TRBV5-1|TRBJ2-7
CASSDWGTGPEQYF
>TRBV30|TRBJ1-1
CAWSRTPIEAFF
>TRBV25-1|TRBJ1-4
CASSEETPEKLFF
>TRBV12-3/TRBV12-4|TRBJ1-1
CASSLQGGRHGAFF
>TRBV5-6|TRBJ2-2
CASSWTSVTGELFF
>TRBV6-6|TRBJ2-3
CASSAKGLAATDTQYF
>TRBV9|TRBJ2-3
CASRERERGSDTQYF
>TRBV6-2/TRBV6-3|TRBJ2-6
CASSPGLSSSGANVLTF
>TRBV29-1|TRBJ1-2
CSVEEMAQSNYGYTF
>TRBV19|TRBJ1-5
CASSETGLEPQHF
>TRBV5-1|TRBJ2-1
CASSLNEGEQFF
>TRBV5-1|TRBJ1-2
CASSSAGQGASGYTF
>TRBV5-1|TRBJ2-1
CASSLEVAGDPYNEQFF
>TRBV30|TRBJ1-1
CAWSVRGRALEAFF
>TRBV12-3/TRBV12-4|TRBJ2-3
CASSRNAGLDTQYF
>TRBV11-3|TRBJ2-5
CASSFTSETQYF
>TRBV5-1|TRBJ2-1
CASSFQTGVDGFYNEQFF
>TRBV19|TRBJ2-1
CASNTLAGAYNEQFF
>TRBV18|TRBJ2-5
CASSPLTSGSLETQYF
>TRBV12-3/TRBV12-4|TRBJ1-2
CASSAQGPGYTF
>TRBV5-1|TRBJ2-1
CASSSEGPISDQFF
>TRBV7-6|TRBJ1-3
CASSQGSPSGNTIYF
>TRBV10-3|TRBJ2-2
CAISEGGRAAPPELFF
>TRBV12-3/TRBV12-4|TRBJ1-1
CASSRTESEAFF
>TRBV5-1|TRBJ2-1
CASSTGQVSYNEQFF
>TRBV7-6|TRBJ2-7
CASSSGDRGPYEQYF
>TRBV5-1|TRBJ2-5
CASRTFIQETQYF
>TRBV20-1|TRBJ2-5
CSALRGTQETQYF
>TRBV3-1|TRBJ2-3
CASSQAERGTDTQYF
>TRBV5-1|TRBJ2-7
CASSPLRTRNEQYF
>TRBV5-5|TRBJ2-2
CASSIETSGRAGELFF
>TRBV5-1|TRBJ1-2
CASSLWAGEANYGYTF
>TRBV18|TRBJ2-5
CASSPRTGTTQETQYF
>TRBV29-1|TRBJ2-1
CSVVGEAEQFF
>TRBV7-9|TRBJ2-7
CASSIPGGRSSYEQYF
>TRBV4-1|TRBJ1-2
CASSLKDDNFRTPGYGYTF
>TRBV5-5|TRBJ1-4
CASSLAHGGIEKLFF
>TRBV5-1|TRBJ2-7
CASSYGTNFEQYF